The 20 T cell receptor beta chains below were found in one sample sequenced in a study of shared clonotypes between healthy human individuals. The table came from immunoSEQ multiplex PCR; TCRdb's copy has only in-frame clones and leaves some out. The top ten hold 10% to 15% of the sample, which has 450,000 to 500,000 clones, about 79% seen once. Sequenced input: PBMCs. These TCRs come from a woman in her forties in good health. Some clones in this sample may be carry-over from other donors' samples.

The chain combines TRBV5-1 with TRBJ2-3, with D maybe TRBD2 (5 bases). This CDR3 is built from 14 residues. Germline loops: CDR1 SGHRS, CDR2 YFSETQ. V dropped 1 base and J dropped 5 bases, with 11 bases sitting between them. CDR3 nucleotide sequence: TGCGCCAGCAGCTTGTACGGAGGAGGAGATACGCAGTATTTT. It codes for CASSLYGGGDTQYF.

In this sample, this clone turned up once. V gene TRBV6-5 combines with J gene TRBJ1-1, with TRBD1 identical over 7 bases. This CDR3 has 15 amino acids. Unmatched junction bases numbered 12, after V lost 5 bases and J lost 6 bases. The germline CDR1 and CDR2 sequences are MNHEY and SVGAGI. CDR3 sequence reads: CASSRQLGQVSEAFF. Here the CDR3 DNA reads TGTGCCAGCAGTCGACAGCTCGGACAGGTTTCTGAAGCTTTCTTT.

The rearrangement links TRBV7-6 to TRBJ1-1; D call uncertain. V was clipped by 4 bases and J by 1 base, with 13 bases between them. CDR1 SGHVS and CDR2 FNYEAQ come from the germline V gene. The CDR3 covers 15 residues. CDR3 in amino acids: CASSSYPAGNTEAFF. Here the CDR3 DNA reads TGTGCCAGCAGCTCATACCCGGCCGGGAACACTGAAGCTTTCTTT.

This clone was counted a single time. This CDR3 is CAISEGVATDTQYF. For the CDR3, the DNA is TGTGCCATCAGTGAGGGGGTAGCTACAGATACGCAGTATTTT. The chain recombines TRBV10-3 with TRBJ2-3; unclear D gene. CDR1 is ENHRY, CDR2 SYGVKD, per germline. The CDR3 length is 14 residues. Deletions cut 2 bases from V and 3 bases from J, with 9 bases between.

This clone has more than one count but fewer than ten. V gene TRBV25-1 combines with J gene TRBJ1-2; 8 nucleotides line up with TRBD1. Germline lookup yields CDR1 MGHDK and CDR2 SYGVNS. The V and J ends lost 3 bases and 11 bases, in that order; junction bases with no gene match: 11. This CDR3 region has 14 residues. This chain's CDR3 is CASSETGDLSRYTF. The DNA of the CDR3 is TGTGCCAGCAGTGAGACAGGGGACCTCTCAAGATACACCTTC.

Here the CDR3 reads CASSQVGTSVHNEQFF. The CDR3, as DNA: TGCGCCAGCAGCCAAGTGGGGACTAGCGTCCACAATGAGCAGTTCTTC. The chain combines TRBV4-1 with TRBJ2-1; 10 bases fit TRBD2. Trimming took 1 base from V and 5 from J; bases not matched to a gene: 5. The CDR3 extends over 16 amino acids. CDR1 and CDR2 (germline): MGHRA, YSYEKL.

With respect to this clone: At one end, the junction sequence differs from germline, possibly due to a read error. This rearrangement joins TRBV9 to TRBJ2-1, with 8 bases fitting TRBD2. This CDR3 comprises 14 residues. Germline CDR1 is SGDLS and CDR2 is YYNGEE. CDR3 amino acids: CANSGETSVNEQFF. As DNA, the CDR3 is TGTGCCAACAGCGGGGAGACTAGCGTGAATGAGCAGTTCTTC.

The chain links TRBV10-1 to TRBJ2-7; tentatively, D is TRBD1 (5 bases). There are 13 residues in the CDR3. V gave up 4 bases and J gave up 3 bases, with 10 bases separating them. Germline V gene lookup returns CDR1 WNHNN and CDR2 SYGVQD (reference sequence). This CDR3 reads CASSATAIYEQYF. CDR3 nucleotides: TGCGCCAGCAGTGCGACAGCGATCTACGAGCAGTACTTC.

V and J are TRBV7-9 and TRBJ1-2, with D possibly matching TRBD1 (5 bases). This CDR3 region has 14 residues. Germline V CDR1 and CDR2: SEHNR, FQNEAQ (reference sequence). Trimming shortened V by 5 bases and J by 7 bases, and 17 bases separated the two germline ends. CDR3 amino acids: CASSTQGGALGYTF. Written as DNA, the CDR3 is TGTGCCAGCAGCACCCAGGGCGGGGCGCTTGGCTACACCTTC.

In regard to this clone: The same CDR3 can be traced to other DNA sequences in this sample. The V and J genes are TRBV2 and TRBJ1-1; tentatively, D is TRBD1 (5 bases). Germline V CDR1 and CDR2: SNHLY, FYNNEI. V was pared by 6 bases and J by 0 bases, with 8 bases between. The CDR3 extends over 13 amino acids. The CDR3 reads CASRTGMNTEAFF. DNA for the CDR3: TGTGCCAGCAGAACAGGTATGAACACTGAAGCTTTCTTT. The variable domain in full, completed from reference TRBV2 and TRBJ1-1, reads EPEVTQTPSHQVTQMGQEVILRCVPISNHLYFYWYRQILGQKVEFLVSFYNNEISEKSEIFDDQFSVERPDGSNFTLKIRSTKLEDSAMYFCASRTGMNTEAFFGQGTRLTVV.

This chain uses TRBV5-1 with TRBJ2-7; D uncertain. Trimming pared 4 bases from V and 2 bases from J, leaving 13 bases between. CDR3 length equals 14 residues. Germline V gives CDR1 SGHRS, CDR2 YFSETQ. CDR3 protein: CASSVDWAAYEQYF. The CDR3 DNA is TGCGCCAGCAGCGTTGACTGGGCGGCCTACGAGCAGTACTTC.

J is TRBJ1-1 and V is TRBV7-6; D is unclear. The CDR3 loop spans 17 amino acids. Between the trimmed V and J ends, which lost 4 bases and 0 bases, there was a span of 18 bases. Germline V CDR1 and CDR2: SGHVS, FNYEAQ. CDR3 in amino acids: CASSSIPSDLLNTEAFF. The CDR3 DNA reads TGTGCCAGCAGCTCCATCCCTTCGGACCTACTGAACACTGAAGCTTTCTTT.

This clone was recorded once. This chain connects TRBV28 to TRBJ2-3; D is uncertain. This CDR3 has 12 residues. The V gene's germline CDR1 is MDHEN and CDR2 SYDVKM. The V and J ends lost 7 bases and 4 bases respectively, with 9 bases between them. The CDR3 region has the DNA TGTGCCAGCAACCTCCGGGCAGATACGCAGTATTTT. Its protein product is CASNLRADTQYF.

The genes are TRBV15 and TRBJ2-2, with 7 positions matching TRBD1. CDR1 is LNHNV, CDR2 YYDKDF, per germline (reference sequence). This CDR3 has 16 amino acids. J gave up 2 bases and V 5 bases, and 8 bases lay outside the gene matches. The CDR3 loop reads CATSPRTGPNTGELFF. The CDR3 region has the DNA TGTGCCACCAGCCCCCGGACAGGTCCCAACACCGGGGAGCTGTTTTTT.

The chain couples TRBV5-1 to TRBJ2-7; 7 nucleotides match TRBD1. Germline values: CDR1 SGHRS, CDR2 YFSETQ. CDR3 length: 13 amino acids. V was pared by 4 bases and J by 1 base, with 2 bases of the junction left unmatched. The CDR3 protein is CASSLDRSYEQYF. The CDR3 DNA reads TGCGCCAGCAGCCTGGACAGGTCCTACGAGCAGTACTTC.

This chain uses TRBV6-6 with TRBJ2-1; 15 bases agree with TRBD2. Trimming removed 8 bases from V and 4 bases from J; junction bases left unmatched: 6. The CDR3 is 16 amino acids. The V gene's germline CDR1 is MNHNY and CDR2 SVGAGI (reference sequence). In nucleotides, the CDR3 is TGTGCCAGCGGGACTAGCGGGAGGATGAGGTACAATGAGCAGTTCTTC. As protein: CASGTSGRMRYNEQFF.

J is TRBJ1-2 and V is TRBV15; tentative D call: TRBD1 (6 bases). CDR3 length equals 14 residues. The germline gives CDR1 LNHNV, CDR2 YYDKDF (reference sequence). With 11 bases removed from V and 6 bases from J, the gap between germline ends came to 22 bases. The CDR3, as DNA: TGTGCCGCTTCACTACCAGGGGTTTACAATGGCTACACCTTC. Protein sequence: CAASLPGVYNGYTF.

This chain joins TRBV11-3 and TRBJ1-2, with D tentatively TRBD1 (6 bases). V was clipped by 6 bases and J by 8 bases, with 31 bases between them. The CDR3 totals 18 residues. From germline, CDR1 is SGHNT and CDR2 YENEEA. CDR3 residues: CASRPILYRGRRVGGYTF. For the CDR3, the DNA is TGTGCCAGCAGGCCGATACTATATAGGGGGAGACGTGTAGGAGGCTACACCTTC.

This clone appeared once. Germline is not matched at one junction end, which may reflect a read error. The gene calls are TRBV6-7 and TRBJ2-1; no reliable D call. TRBV6-7 is an open reading frame whose function is uncertain. CDR3 length equals 13 residues. The CDR3 DNA follows: TGTGCCAGCAGTTACTCGAATGGGGTGGGCTGGGTCTTC. Translation gives CASSYSNGVGWVF.

This clone turned up a few times. This chain links TRBV28 with TRBJ1-2; no clear D gene. This CDR3 contains 15 residues. V was shortened by 1 base and J by 3 bases, with 12 bases between the two germline ends. Germline V gene data show CDR1 as MDHEN and CDR2 as SYDVKM. For the CDR3, the DNA is TGTGCCAGCAGTTTATCCTCGGACGGGTACTATGGCTACACCTTC. Encoded protein: CASSLSSDGYYGYTF.